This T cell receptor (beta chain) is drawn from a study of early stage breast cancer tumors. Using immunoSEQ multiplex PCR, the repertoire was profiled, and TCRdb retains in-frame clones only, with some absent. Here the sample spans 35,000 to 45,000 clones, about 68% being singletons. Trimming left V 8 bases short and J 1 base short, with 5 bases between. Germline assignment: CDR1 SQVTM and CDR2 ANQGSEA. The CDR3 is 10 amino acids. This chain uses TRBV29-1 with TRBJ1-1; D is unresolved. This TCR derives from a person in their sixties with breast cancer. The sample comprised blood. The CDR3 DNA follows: TGCAGCTCAGCGAACACTGAAGCTTTCTTT. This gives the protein CSSANTEAFF.